Listed below are T cell receptor beta chains from one sample, sequenced in a study of blood T cell repertoires in COVID-19. Generated by immunoSEQ multiplex PCR, the TCRdb table keeps only in-frame clones and is missing some. The sample contains around 100,000 clones, 65% to 90% of which appear only once. Sequenced sample: PBMCs or T cells enriched from blood (not recorded which). The receptors were sampled from a woman between 45 and 65 years old who had recovered from COVID-19. The CDR3 runs from the conserved cysteine through the conserved F or W. A D gene is named only where the DNA matches it firmly. Clone sizes are given selectively: once, few, many, or a class where the clone is expanded.

d_call cdr3_length j_call clone_size v_call cdr3_nt cdr3_aa
NA 16 TRBJ1-4 NA TRBV10-3 TGTGCCATCAGTGAGTCAATGGGGGCGGCTAATGAAAAACTGTTTTTT CAISESMGAANEKLFF
TRBD2 17 TRBJ2-2 NA TRBV4-1 TGCGCCAGCAGCCATACTAGCGGGGGGGCTTGGACCGGGGAGCTGTTTTTT CASSHTSGGAWTGELFF
NA 15 TRBJ2-5 NA TRBV5-1 TGCGCCAGCAGCTTGGGTGACTGGGGGACTGTGACCCAGTACTTC CASSLGDWGTVTQYF
TRBD1 13 TRBJ2-7 NA TRBV19 TGTGCCAGTAGTGGACAGGGCACCCACGAGCAGTACTTC CASSGQGTHEQYF
NA 15 TRBJ2-6 NA TRBV19 TGTGCCAGTAGTATTTCCAGCTCTGGGGCCAACGTCCTGACTTTC CASSISSSGANVLTF
TRBD2 14 TRBJ2-1 once TRBV27 TGTGCCAGCAGTTGGGGTAGCGGGAGTCGTGAGCAGTTCTTC CASSWGSGSREQFF
NA 13 TRBJ1-4 NA TRBV14 TGTGCCAGCAGCCAAGTAGGAGAAGAAAAACTGTTTTTT CASSQVGEEKLFF
NA 14 TRBJ1-1 NA TRBV28 TGTGCCAGCAGTTGGCAAGGGGGTTCCACTGAAGCTTTCTTT CASSWQGGSTEAFF
NA 16 TRBJ1-5 NA TRBV10-3 TGTGCCATCAGTGAGGCTGTAGGGGGTAAAGATCAGCCCCAGCATTTT CAISEAVGGKDQPQHF
TRBD2 16 TRBJ2-5 NA TRBV5-1 TGCGCCAGCAGCTTGGCCCGTGGGCTGGGGGGGGAGACCCAGTACTTC CASSLARGLGGETQYF
NA 14 TRBJ2-3 NA TRBV2 TGTGCCAGCACCCGACGGGGTGCGGAAGATACGCAGTATTTT CASTRRGAEDTQYF
TRBD1 17 TRBJ2-7 NA TRBV28 TGTGCCAGCAGTTCATTATTGGGAGGGACAGGGGACTACGAGCAGTACTTC CASSSLLGGTGDYEQYF
TRBD2 15 TRBJ2-5 NA TRBV19 TGTGCCAGTAGTCCGACACTAGCGGGGCAAGAGACCCAGTACTTC CASSPTLAGQETQYF
TRBD1 13 TRBJ2-3 once TRBV7-6 TGTGCCAGCAGCTTAGGGGACAGGGGAACGCAGTATTTT CASSLGDRGTQYF
TRBD2 13 TRBJ2-7 NA TRBV12-3/TRBV12-4 TGTGCCAGCAGCCCTAGCGGGAGGGATAGGCAGTACTTC CASSPSGRDRQYF
TRBD1 14 TRBJ1-6 NA TRBV11-2 TGTGCCAGCAGCTCCTACAGGGGGCTTTCACCCCTCCACTTT CASSSYRGLSPLHF
NA 14 TRBJ1-4 NA TRBV6-5 TGTGCCAGCAGTTACTCGGGGACAACCGAAAAACTGTTTTTT CASSYSGTTEKLFF
TRBD1 15 TRBJ2-7 NA TRBV7-9 TGTGCCAGCAGCTTATGGGAGACAGGGATGGACGAGCAGTACTTC CASSLWETGMDEQYF
NA 15 TRBJ1-2 NA TRBV5-1 TGCGCCAGCAGCTTGAATACGGTTACTAACTATGGCTACACCTTC CASSLNTVTNYGYTF
TRBD1 16 TRBJ2-1 NA TRBV7-9 TGTGCCAGCAGCTTACTGCGACAGGGTTTTGTCGATGAGCAGTTCTTC CASSLLRQGFVDEQFF
NA 19 TRBJ2-5 NA TRBV7-3 TGTGCCAGCAGCTTAATCTCGGGGAGTCACAGAAAGGGCAGAGAGACCCAGTACTTC CASSLISGSHRKGRETQYF
TRBD2 16 TRBJ2-7 NA TRBV3-1/TRBV3-2 TGTGCCAGCAGCCAAGGGGGGGGAGGTACCTTTTACGAGCAGTACTTC CASSQGGGGTFYEQYF
TRBD2 14 TRBJ2-5 NA TRBV28 TGTGCCAGCAGTGGAGTGGGGGGGGTGGAAACCCAGTACTTC CASSGVGGVETQYF
TRBD1 16 TRBJ2-7 once TRBV20-1 TGCAGTGCTAGTATGATGCGGACAGGGGAAACCTACGAGCAGTACTTC CSASMMRTGETYEQYF
TRBD2 21 TRBJ2-1 NA TRBV27 TGTGCCAGCAGCGGGGCAACTAGCGGGGGGGCTCCCCCCCGCTTATACAATGAGCAGTTCTTC CASSGATSGGAPPRLYNEQFF
TRBD1 14 TRBJ1-5 NA TRBV9 TGTGCCAGCAGCGAAGACAGGGCGGGTCAGCCCCAGCATTTT CASSEDRAGQPQHF
NA 15 TRBJ2-3 NA TRBV11-2 TGTGCCAGCAGCTTAACTAGCCGGGCCACAGATACGCAGTATTTT CASSLTSRATDTQYF
TRBD1 15 TRBJ2-5 NA TRBV24-1 TGTGCCACCAGTGAAAGACAGGGTCTGGCGGAGACCCAGTACTTC CATSERQGLAETQYF
TRBD1 15 TRBJ2-5 NA TRBV19 TGTGCCAGTAGTACCGGGACAGGGGCAGGGGAGACCCAGTACTTC CASSTGTGAGETQYF
TRBD1 15 TRBJ2-7 NA TRBV19 TGTGCCAGTAGTGACGGGACAGGGGGCAAAAGCGAGCAGTACTTC CASSDGTGGKSEQYF
TRBD2 16 TRBJ2-3 NA TRBV11-2 TGTGCCAGCAGCTTACATCCCATGACTAGCGCAGATACGCAGTATTTT CASSLHPMTSADTQYF
NA 15 TRBJ1-3 few TRBV27 TGTGCCAGCAGTTCTGGACAGACCGAAGGAAACACCATATATTTT CASSSGQTEGNTIYF
NA 13 TRBJ2-3 NA TRBV13 TGTGCCAGCAGCTTGAAGGGGCCAGATACGCAGTATTTT CASSLKGPDTQYF
TRBD1 18 TRBJ2-5 NA TRBV18 TGTGCCAGCTCACCATTGGAATCGGGCAGGGGGACCCAAGAGACCCAGTACTTC CASSPLESGRGTQETQYF
TRBD2 13 TRBJ2-3 NA TRBV28 TGTGCGGGTGGGGCGGGAGCCCCAGATACGCAGTATTTT CAGGAGAPDTQYF
NA 14 TRBJ2-5 NA TRBV2 TGTGCCAGCAGTGTAGGCGGAACTCAAGAGACCCAGTACTTC CASSVGGTQETQYF
NA 13 TRBJ1-1 NA TRBV19 TGTGCCAGTAGTACGGACAGCTTCGGCGTAGCTTTCTTT CASSTDSFGVAFF
NA 15 TRBJ1-5 NA TRBV6-5 TGTGCCAGCAGTCCCGGGGGACTCGGGAGGCAGCCCCAGCATTTT CASSPGGLGRQPQHF
TRBD2 16 TRBJ2-3 NA TRBV10-3 TGTGCCAGTTCAATGGGTAGCGGGGGGAGCACAGATACGCAGTATTTT CASSMGSGGSTDTQYF
TRBD1 13 TRBJ1-2 few TRBV5-4 TGTGCCAGCAGCCTGGCAGGGGGTGATGGCTACACCTTC CASSLAGGDGYTF
TRBD1 14 TRBJ1-2 NA TRBV20-1 TGCAGTGCTAGTGAGGGACAGAAAAACTATGGCTACACCTTC CSASEGQKNYGYTF
TRBD2 15 TRBJ2-5 NA TRBV5-1 TGCGCCAGCAGCTGGACAGAAACTAGCGGAGGGACCCAGTACTTC CASSWTETSGGTQYF
TRBD2 17 TRBJ2-7 NA TRBV5-1 TGCGCCAGCCACTGGGAGGGAGGACTAGCGACAACCTACGAGCAGTACTTC CASHWEGGLATTYEQYF